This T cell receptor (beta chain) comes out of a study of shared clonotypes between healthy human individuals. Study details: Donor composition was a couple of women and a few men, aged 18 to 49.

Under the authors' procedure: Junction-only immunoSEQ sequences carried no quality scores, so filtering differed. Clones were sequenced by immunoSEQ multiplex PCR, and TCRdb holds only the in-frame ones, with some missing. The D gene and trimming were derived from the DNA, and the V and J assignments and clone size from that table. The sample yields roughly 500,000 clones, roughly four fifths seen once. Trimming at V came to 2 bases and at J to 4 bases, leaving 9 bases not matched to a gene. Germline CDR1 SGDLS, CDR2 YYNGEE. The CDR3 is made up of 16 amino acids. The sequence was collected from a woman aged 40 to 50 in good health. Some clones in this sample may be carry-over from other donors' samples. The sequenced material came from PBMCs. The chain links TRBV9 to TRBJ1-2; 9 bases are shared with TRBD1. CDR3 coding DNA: TGTGCCAGCAGCGTGGGACAGGGACAGCTTATCTATGGCTACACCTTC. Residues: CASSVGQGQLIYGYTF.